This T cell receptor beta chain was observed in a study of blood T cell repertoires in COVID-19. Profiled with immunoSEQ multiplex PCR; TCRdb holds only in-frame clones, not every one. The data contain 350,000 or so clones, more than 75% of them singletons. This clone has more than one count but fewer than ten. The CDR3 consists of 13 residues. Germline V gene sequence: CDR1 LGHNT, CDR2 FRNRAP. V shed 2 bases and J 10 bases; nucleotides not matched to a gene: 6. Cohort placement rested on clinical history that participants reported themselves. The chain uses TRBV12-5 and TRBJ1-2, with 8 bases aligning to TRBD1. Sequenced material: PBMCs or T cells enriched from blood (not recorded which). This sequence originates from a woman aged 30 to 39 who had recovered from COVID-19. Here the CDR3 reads CASGLSGTGNYTF. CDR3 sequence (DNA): TGTGCTAGTGGTTTGTCTGGGACAGGAAACTACACCTTC.